The clone carrying this T cell receptor beta chain was seen more than once but under ten times. Its antigen remains unknown. Via MiXCR, TCRdb re-called the 5' RACE reads, giving one row per CDR3 protein. Of 750,000 to 950,000 distinct CDR3 sequences listed, 9% to 15% are singletons. From germline, CDR1 is MNHNS and CDR2 SASEGT. There are 16 residues in the CDR3. Losses at the gene ends were 4 bases for V and 0 bases for J; bases not matched to a gene: 7. The data originate from a study of identical twins. Whole-study results and caveats: The study found excess low generation probability among twin-shared out-of-frame alpha sequences. Conclusions were based on cross-sectional statistical analysis, without following the same donors. Memory repertoires showed no such pattern, whereas abundant cord blood beta clonotypes carried fewer insertions.

These records were also assigned to another study, of yellow fever vaccine responses in identical twins. That investigation notes: Twins reportedly mounted vaccine T cell responses that seemed partly convergent, partly personalized.

The sequence was obtained from a woman aged 18-29 years in good health. V is TRBV6-1 and J is TRBJ2-7; TRBD1 aligns across 9 bases. Sequenced input: PBMCs. The CDR3 loop reads CASSVTQGASSYEQYV. CDR3 nucleotide sequence: TGTGCCAGCAGTGTAACACAGGGGGCGAGCTCCTACGAGCAGTACGTC.